Listed below are T cell receptor beta chains from one sample, sequenced in a study of CD8 T cells in Susac syndrome. Each CDR3 protein is one row after TCRdb ran MiXCR on the immunoSEQ multiplex PCR reads. The data hold about 94,000 distinct CDR3 sequences, with over 90% observed a single time. Sequenced material: CD4+ T cells from PBMCs. These TCRs come from a human donor with Susac syndrome. The CDR3 runs from the conserved cysteine through the conserved F or W. The D gene is left open where the match is weak. The size entry is marked missing in some rows and otherwise reads once, few, many or a size class.

len,d_gene,abundance,v_gene,j_gene,CDR3nt,CDR3aa
14,TRBD1,.,TRBV7-8,TRBJ2-1,TGTGCCAGCAGCTTATCGGCAGGGGACAGTGAGCAGTTCTTC,CASSLSAGDSEQFF
15,.,once,TRBV28,TRBJ1-5,TGTGCCAGCAGCTCCCGGAGGGAGGGGGGGCAGCCCCAGCATTTT,CASSSRREGGQPQHF
12,.,.,TRBV29-1,TRBJ1-1,TGCAGCGCTGGGGGCTACAACACTGAAGCTTTCTTT,CSAGGYNTEAFF
13,.,.,TRBV19,TRBJ2-3,TGTGCCAGCAACCCCGGGACCACAGATACGCAGTATTTT,CASNPGTTDTQYF
12,.,.,TRBV20-1,TRBJ2-5,TGCAGTGCTGTGACAGGGAGGGAGACCCAGTACTTC,CSAVTGRETQYF
13,.,once,TRBV6-2/TRBV6-3,TRBJ1-5,TGTGCCAGCGTTACGGCGTGGGGTCAGCCCCAGCATTTT,CASVTAWGQPQHF
14,.,.,TRBV20-1,TRBJ2-5,TGCAGTGCTAGCCACACGACAGGCCAAGAGACCCAGTACTTC,CSASHTTGQETQYF
15,.,.,TRBV27,TRBJ2-7,TGTGCCAGCAGTTTGGGGGTGGCAGGGTCCTACGAGCAGTACTTC,CASSLGVAGSYEQYF
15,.,.,TRBV7-8,TRBJ2-7,TGTGCCAGCAGCCCGAGGACAGTTTCCTCCTACGAGCAGTACTTC,CASSPRTVSSYEQYF
15,TRBD2,.,TRBV29-1,TRBJ2-7,TGCAGCGTTGAAGGGTATGAGGGGACTAGCTACGAGCAGTACTTC,CSVEGYEGTSYEQYF
15,.,once,TRBV20-1,TRBJ1-5,TGCAGTGCTAGGGGGAAGGCAGGGTACAATCAGCCCCAGCATTTT,CSARGKAGYNQPQHF
15,.,.,TRBV7-2,TRBJ2-3,TGTGCCAGCAGCTTATACGAGTCCCGCACAGATACGCAGTATTTT,CASSLYESRTDTQYF
13,.,.,TRBV19,TRBJ2-5,TGTGCCAGTAGCTTCACTATACAAGAGACCCAGTACTTC,CASSFTIQETQYF
16,TRBD2,.,TRBV27,TRBJ2-1,TGTGCCAGCAGGGAGGCCGGGGGGAGCTCCTACAATGAGCAGTTCTTC,CASREAGGSSYNEQFF
15,TRBD1,.,TRBV9,TRBJ2-3,TGTGCCAGCAGCGGCGGGACAGGGTTCACAGATACGCAGTATTTT,CASSGGTGFTDTQYF
13,.,.,TRBV20-1,TRBJ2-3,TGCAGTGCTATAAACCCTCTCACAGATACGCAGTATTTT,CSAINPLTDTQYF
14,TRBD1,once,TRBV14,TRBJ1-3,TGTGCCAGCAGCCAACGACAGGGAGGAAACACCATATATTTT,CASSQRQGGNTIYF
13,.,once,TRBV6-2/TRBV6-3,TRBJ2-7,TGTGCCAGCAGCCCTCCGACGGGCTACGAGCAGTACTTC,CASSPPTGYEQYF
15,.,once,TRBV11-2,TRBJ1-4,TGTGCCAGCAGCTTGGGTGGGCAGGGGAATGAAAAACTGTTTTTT,CASSLGGQGNEKLFF
13,.,.,TRBV30,TRBJ1-1,TGTGCCTGGAGTGTATCCCGCGATCCCCGGGCTTTCTTT,CAWSVSRDPRAFF